This T cell receptor beta chain stems from a study of T cells in Graves' hyperthyroidism and ophthalmopathy. This clonotype was found many times. Germline CDR1 SGHVS, CDR2 FNYEAQ. V lost 1 base, J lost 6 bases, and 12 bases stayed unmatched. This CDR3 comprises 16 residues. The investigators amplified TCR beta CDR3 regions from RNA transcripts. First-round RT-PCR with HTBI primers amplified the TCR CDR3 region. TCRdb re-called the multiplex PCR reads with MiXCR, one entry per CDR3 protein. Here the sample spans more than 300,000 distinct CDR3 sequences, approximately 18% being singletons. The sequencing input was blood. The chain recombines TRBV7-6 with TRBJ2-7; 7 nucleotides agree with TRBD2. The TCR was taken from a man aged 18 to 35 with Graves' ophthalmopathy. In DNA, the CDR3 is TGTGCCAGCAGCTTAGGCCCAACGGGGGGAATCTCCGAGCAGTACTTC. Translating gives CASSLGPTGGISEQYF.